These 8 T cell receptor beta chains originate from one sample sequenced in a study of blood T cell repertoires in COVID-19. This table comes from immunoSEQ multiplex PCR, and its TCRdb copy is limited to in-frame clones, with some not included. The sample consists of roughly 250,000 clones, about 85% of them appearing once. Sequenced: peripheral blood. The receptors were gathered from a man between 35 and 55 years old with acute or convalescent COVID-19.

The V and J genes are TRBV11-3 and TRBJ2-5, with 7 bases that match TRBD1. Trimming at V came to 5 bases and at J to 1 base, leaving 4 bases not matched to a gene. The CDR3 is 14 amino acids. The germline V gene encodes CDR1 SGHNT and CDR2 YENEEA. The CDR3 sequence is CASSPRDSQETQYF. The DNA of the CDR3 is TGTGCCAGCAGCCCCCGGGACAGCCAAGAGACCCAGTACTTC.

The genes are TRBV30 and TRBJ1-1; D remains ambiguous. Germline assignment: CDR1 GTSNPN and CDR2 SVGIG (reference sequence). The V end was cut by 7 bases, the J end by 1 base, with 10 bases between. The CDR3 spans 12 residues. DNA of the CDR3: TGTGCCTCTGCGTTCAAGAACACTGAAGCTTTCTTT. Its protein product is CASAFKNTEAFF.

The rearrangement links TRBV19 to TRBJ1-2, with 8 bases aligning to TRBD1. CDR3 size: 14 residues. V shed 5 bases and J 4 bases; nucleotides not matched to a gene: 6. Germline CDR1 and CDR2: LNHDA and SQIVND (reference sequence). The CDR3 here is CASSPGQGIYGYTF. In DNA, the CDR3 is TGTGCCAGTAGTCCAGGACAGGGTATCTATGGCTACACCTTC.

This clone was seen just once. The chain joins TRBV11-2 to TRBJ1-4, with D possibly being TRBD1 (6 bases). This CDR3 has 14 amino acids. In germline, CDR1 is SGHAT, CDR2 FQNNGV. V lost 3 bases to trimming and J lost 8 bases, with 13 bases between them. The CDR3 loop is CASSFGGSGEKLFF. The CDR3 region has the DNA TGTGCCAGCAGCTTTGGGGGCTCGGGGGAAAAACTGTTTTTT.

This clone appeared a single time. The V and J genes are TRBV27 and TRBJ1-1, with D tentatively TRBD1 (6 bases). With 5 bases removed from V and 6 bases from J, the gap between germline ends came to 19 bases. Germline assignment: CDR1 MNHEY and CDR2 SMNVEV (reference sequence). The CDR3 spans 15 residues. This chain's CDR3 is CASSTLDRKAAEAFF. The CDR3 region has the DNA TGTGCCAGCAGTACTCTTGACAGGAAAGCAGCTGAAGCTTTCTTT.

The V gene is TRBV5-1, the J gene TRBJ1-2; tentatively, D is TRBD1 (6 bases). From germline, CDR1 is SGHRS and CDR2 YFSETQ. The CDR3 is 14 residues long. Trimming left V 2 bases short and J 4 bases short, with 12 bases between. CDR3 region: CASSFNGQIYGYTF. The CDR3 DNA is TGCGCCAGCAGCTTTAACGGACAGATCTATGGCTACACCTTC.

V usage is TRBV7-2 and J usage is TRBJ2-5, with D perhaps TRBD2 (6 bases). Trimming cost V 2 bases and J 5 bases, with 9 bases left between them. CDR1 and CDR2 (germline): SGHTA, FQGNSA. The CDR3 consists of 13 residues. Here the CDR3 DNA reads TGTGCCAGCAGCTTACCGAGCGGGGAGACCCAGTACTTC. It is translated as CASSLPSGETQYF.

The chain employs TRBV5-1 and TRBJ2-7, with 8 bases fitting TRBD2. V gave up 4 bases and J gave up 0 bases; unmatched junction bases: 6. The length of the CDR3 is 15 residues. CDR1 SGHRS and CDR2 YFSETQ come from the germline V gene. CDR3 in amino acids: CASSGLALSSYEQYF. DNA of the CDR3: TGCGCCAGCAGCGGACTAGCCCTAAGCTCCTACGAGCAGTACTTC. Complete variable domain (other parts from reference TRBV5-1 and TRBJ2-7): KAGVTQTPRYLIKTRGQQVTLSCSPISGHRSVSWYQQTPGQGLQFLFEYFSETQRNKGNFPGRFSGRQFSNSRSEMNVSTLELGDSALYLCASSGLALSSYEQYFGPGTRLTVT.